A selection of T cell receptor beta chains follows, all from one sample in a study of cytomegalovirus exposure and HLA in healthy donors. Here immunoSEQ multiplex PCR was the method, and the copy in TCRdb shows in-frame clones only, minus some. This table holds around 190,000 clones, around 87% found once. Material for sequencing was PBMCs. The receptors shown here come from a woman aged 18-35 years in good health and CMV-seronegative. Both conserved end residues are part of each CDR3. The order of the fields is V gene, clone size, J gene, D gene, CDR3 protein, CDR3 DNA. D genes are given only for firm matches. Some rows mark clone size as missing; the rest say once, few, many or name a class of expanded clone.

V: TRBV27
size: -
J: TRBJ2-1
D: TRBD1
CDR3: CASRRDRSYNEQFF
DNA: TGTGCCAGCAGAAGGGACAGATCCTACAATGAGCAGTTCTTC

V: TRBV6-4
size: few
J: TRBJ1-1
D: -
CDR3: CASSDRAEGTEAFF
DNA: TGTGCCAGCAGTGACCGGGCCGAGGGCACTGAAGCTTTCTTT

V: TRBV2
size: -
J: TRBJ2-3
D: -
CDR3: CASSEERVMRTDTQYF
DNA: TGTGCCAGCAGTGAGGAGCGGGTGATGCGTACAGATACGCAGTATTTT

V: TRBV2
size: -
J: TRBJ2-2
D: -
CDR3: CASLKGQGYIDTGELFF
DNA: TGTGCCAGCCTAAAAGGGCAGGGGTATATCGACACCGGGGAGCTGTTTTTT

V: TRBV7-9
size: -
J: TRBJ1-2
D: -
CDR3: CASSLGAGDYGYTF
DNA: TGTGCCAGCAGCTTAGGAGCGGGTGACTATGGCTACACCTTC

V: TRBV30
size: -
J: TRBJ1-5
D: -
CDR3: CAWRYRVLEPQHF
DNA: TGTGCCTGGAGGTACAGGGTGCTGGAGCCCCAGCATTTT

V: TRBV9
size: -
J: TRBJ2-5
D: -
CDR3: CASSANPGGETQYF
DNA: TGTGCCAGCAGCGCAAACCCCGGGGGAGAGACCCAGTACTTC

V: TRBV6-5
size: -
J: TRBJ2-7
D: TRBD1
CDR3: CASSPDRGSSYEQYF
DNA: TGTGCCAGCAGTCCGGACAGGGGGAGCTCCTACGAGCAGTACTTC

V: TRBV9
size: -
J: TRBJ1-3
D: TRBD1
CDR3: CASSAEPGGSGNTIYF
DNA: TGTGCCAGCAGCGCCGAGCCAGGGGGCTCTGGAAACACCATATATTTT

V: TRBV13
size: once
J: TRBJ1-1
D: -
CDR3: CASSPPGAVAMNTEAFF
DNA: TGTGCCAGCAGCCCTCCAGGGGCGGTGGCTATGAACACTGAAGCTTTCTTT

V: TRBV25-1
size: -
J: TRBJ1-2
D: TRBD1
CDR3: CASRETGTGGGYTF
DNA: TGTGCCAGCAGGGAGACCGGGACAGGGGGAGGCTACACCTTC

V: TRBV6-4
size: few
J: TRBJ2-1
D: TRBD2
CDR3: CASSDEAGTGNEQFF
DNA: TGTGCCAGCAGTGACGAAGCGGGAACTGGGAATGAGCAGTTCTTC

V: TRBV4-1
size: once
J: TRBJ1-1
D: -
CDR3: CASSPKGGGLGNTEAFF
DNA: TGCGCCAGCAGCCCAAAGGGTGGGGGGTTAGGGAACACTGAAGCTTTCTTT

V: TRBV29-1
size: once
J: TRBJ2-2
D: -
CDR3: CSVDTTATGELFF
DNA: TGCAGCGTTGATACTACGGCGACCGGGGAGCTGTTTTTT

V: TRBV5-4
size: -
J: TRBJ2-6
D: -
CDR3: CASSLDNSGANVLTF
DNA: TGTGCCAGCAGCTTGGACAATTCTGGGGCCAACGTCCTGACTTTC

V: TRBV19
size: few
J: TRBJ1-6
D: -
CDR3: CASSIGGTASPLHF
DNA: TGTGCCAGTAGTATAGGCGGGACCGCTTCACCCCTCCACTTT

V: TRBV5-6
size: -
J: TRBJ2-3
D: TRBD1
CDR3: CASSLALTGGGGTQYF
DNA: TGTGCCAGCAGCTTGGCCCTGACAGGGGGTGGAGGTACGCAGTATTTT

V: TRBV5-8
size: -
J: TRBJ2-3
D: -
CDR3: CASSIQGTSTDTQYF
DNA: TGTGCCAGCAGCATACAGGGTACCAGCACAGATACGCAGTATTTT

V: TRBV5-1
size: -
J: TRBJ2-3
D: TRBD2
CDR3: CASSLRPSGNFDTQYF
DNA: TGCGCCAGCAGCCTCCGCCCTAGCGGGAATTTTGATACGCAGTATTTT

V: TRBV27
size: -
J: TRBJ1-2
D: TRBD1
CDR3: CASSPGQGRGYTF
DNA: TGTGCCAGCAGTCCCGGACAGGGGCGAGGCTACACCTTC

V: TRBV7-2
size: -
J: TRBJ2-1
D: TRBD1
CDR3: CASSLGVTGEKNEQFF
DNA: TGTGCCAGCAGCTTGGGGGTGACAGGGGAAAAGAATGAGCAGTTCTTC

V: TRBV30
size: -
J: TRBJ1-5
D: TRBD1
CDR3: CAWNIGTGVHQPQHF
DNA: TGTGCCTGGAATATCGGGACAGGCGTTCATCAACCCCAGCATTTT

V: TRBV4-2
size: once
J: TRBJ2-1
D: TRBD2
CDR3: CASSQDEASGGNEQFF
DNA: TGTGCCAGCAGCCAAGATGAAGCTAGCGGGGGCAATGAGCAGTTCTTC

V: TRBV19
size: -
J: TRBJ1-6
D: -
CDR3: CASSGEVDNSPLHF
DNA: TGTGCCAGCTCCGGGGAAGTGGATAATTCACCCCTCCACTTT

V: TRBV5-1
size: -
J: TRBJ1-2
D: -
CDR3: CASSLGQYGYTF
DNA: TGCGCCAGCAGCTTAGGACAGTATGGCTACACCTTC

V: TRBV7-2
size: -
J: TRBJ1-1
D: -
CDR3: CASSLNGRRGQQGEAFF
DNA: TGTGCCAGCAGCTTAAATGGGCGCAGGGGCCAACAAGGTGAAGCTTTCTTT

V: TRBV7-2
size: -
J: TRBJ2-3
D: -
CDR3: CASSPNGARTDTQYF
DNA: TGTGCCAGCAGCCCTAATGGGGCCCGCACAGATACGCAGTATTTT

V: TRBV5-1
size: few
J: TRBJ2-6
D: -
CDR3: CASGQGNSGANVLTF
DNA: TGCGCCAGCGGGCAGGGGAACTCTGGGGCCAACGTCCTGACTTTC

V: TRBV9
size: -
J: TRBJ2-7
D: -
CDR3: CASSVGLSVREALYEQYF
DNA: TGTGCCAGCAGCGTAGGGTTGTCAGTGAGGGAGGCCCTATACGAGCAGTACTTC

V: TRBV4-1
size: few
J: TRBJ1-1
D: -
CDR3: CASSLQGTPLSTEAFF
DNA: TGCGCCAGCAGCCTTCAGGGGACGCCCCTAAGCACTGAAGCTTTCTTT

V: TRBV6-5
size: -
J: TRBJ2-3
D: -
CDR3: CASSYSEGASTDTQYF
DNA: TGTGCCAGCAGTTACTCGGAAGGGGCCAGCACAGATACGCAGTATTTT

V: TRBV10-1
size: -
J: TRBJ2-3
D: -
CDR3: CASSALQGLDRTDTQYF
DNA: TGCGCCAGCAGCGCCTTGCAGGGCCTTGACCGCACAGATACGCAGTATTTT

V: TRBV7-2
size: -
J: TRBJ1-5
D: -
CDR3: CASSLGHWGNQPQHF
DNA: TGTGCCAGCAGCTTAGGGCATTGGGGCAACCAGCCCCAGCATTTT